Listed below are T cell receptor beta chains from one sample, sequenced in a study of cytomegalovirus exposure and HLA in healthy donors. This table comes from immunoSEQ multiplex PCR, and its TCRdb copy is limited to in-frame clones, with some not included. The sample yields 130,000 to 150,000 clones, 80% to 90% seen once. Input material: PBMCs. The origin of the receptors is a woman in her twenties or thirties in good health and CMV-seropositive. Each CDR3 is given with its conserved first and last residue. D genes are given only for firm matches. Only part of the rows carry a size: once, few, many, or a class if the clone is expanded.

TRBJ2-7,TRBV2,-,TRBD2,TGTGCCAGCAGGATGTTGGCGGGAGATCCCTACGAGCAGTACTTC,CASRMLAGDPYEQYF
TRBJ1-4,TRBV2,-,-,TGTGCCAGCAGTGAAGTGGCGGGGTTCGATGAAAAACTGTTTTTT,CASSEVAGFDEKLFF
TRBJ2-1,TRBV9,-,TRBD2,TGTGCCAGCAGCGTAGGTGGCGGGGGGTACTACAATGAGCAGTTCTTC,CASSVGGGGYYNEQFF
TRBJ1-3,TRBV5-1,-,TRBD1,TGCGCCAGCAGCTTGGGACAGGGGAGAGGAAACACCATATATTTT,CASSLGQGRGNTIYF
TRBJ2-5,TRBV6-1,-,TRBD2,TGTGCCAGCAGTGTCATAGCGGGAGTGAGACCGTACCAAGAGACCCAGTACTTC,CASSVIAGVRPYQETQYF
TRBJ1-2,TRBV7-2,-,-,TGTGCCAGCAGCTTACACAGGGTAGCTAACTATGGCTACACCTTC,CASSLHRVANYGYTF
TRBJ2-7,TRBV28,-,-,TGTGCCAGCAGAACAAGGGGTTCAGGCGAGCAGTACTTC,CASRTRGSGEQYF
TRBJ2-1,TRBV4-1,once,-,TGCGCCAACAGCCAAATCGGTACCGGGGTTTCGAGGAATGAGCAGTTCTTC,CANSQIGTGVSRNEQFF
TRBJ1-5,TRBV28,once,-,TGTGCCAGCAGTTTAGCCCAGTATAGCAATCAGCCCCAGCATTTT,CASSLAQYSNQPQHF
TRBJ1-1,TRBV2,-,TRBD1,TGTGCCAGCAGGCAGGGGGCGAACACTGAAGCTTTCTTT,CASRQGANTEAFF
TRBJ2-5,TRBV28,-,TRBD1,TGTGCCAGCAGTTCTATGTTCAGGACAGGGTATCGAGAGACCCAGTACTTC,CASSSMFRTGYRETQYF
TRBJ1-2,TRBV4-1,-,TRBD1,TGCGCCAGCAGCCAAACGTCCGTTGACAGGGGAGTTACCTACACCTTC,CASSQTSVDRGVTYTF
TRBJ2-7,TRBV27,once,TRBD2,TGTGCCAGCAGTTTTCCAAGGGGCCCCGGGACTAGCGGGGGATACGGGGAGTACTTC,CASSFPRGPGTSGGYGEYF
TRBJ2-7,TRBV28,-,-,TGTGCCAGCAGTCCCGCGGGACGGACCTACGAGCAGTACTTC,CASSPAGRTYEQYF
TRBJ2-7,TRBV5-1,few,-,TGCGCCAGCAGCTTGACGGTGAACTACGAGCAGTACTTC,CASSLTVNYEQYF
TRBJ2-1,TRBV29-1,-,TRBD1,TGCAGCGTTGAAAGGGACAGGGGGTACAATGAGCAGTTCTTC,CSVERDRGYNEQFF
TRBJ2-2,TRBV5-1,-,-,TGCGCCAGCAGCTTGGGACAGAACACCGGGGAGCTGTTTTTT,CASSLGQNTGELFF
TRBJ1-2,TRBV29-1,-,TRBD1,TGCAGCACAGGGGGCACTAACTATGGCTACACCTTC,CSTGGTNYGYTF
TRBJ2-7,TRBV7-2,-,TRBD2,TGTGCCAGCAGCTCGGGACTAGCGGGGGCCTACGAGCAGTACTTC,CASSSGLAGAYEQYF
TRBJ1-1,TRBV5-1,-,-,TGCGCCAGTAGTACAGGGAACACTGAAGCTTTCTTT,CASSTGNTEAFF
TRBJ1-2,TRBV7-8,-,-,TGTGCCAGCAGCCCTCGACACGGGGGGCAAAATATCTATGGCTACACCTTC,CASSPRHGGQNIYGYTF
TRBJ2-5,TRBV5-1,-,TRBD2,TGCGCCAGCAGCTTGACCTCAGCGGCTAGCGGGGGGGAGACCCAGTACTTC,CASSLTSAASGGETQYF
TRBJ1-1,TRBV9,-,TRBD1,TGTGCCAGCAGCCCGGGACAGGGTTTTGCTTTGAGGAACACTGAAGCTTTCTTT,CASSPGQGFALRNTEAFF
TRBJ2-1,TRBV2,-,-,TGTGCCAGCAGCCCACAGGGATTTACCTACAATGAGCAGTTCTTC,CASSPQGFTYNEQFF
TRBJ2-7,TRBV5-1,-,TRBD2,TGCGCCAGCAGCGGGTGGGCTAGCGGGGCTCTCGAGCAGTACTTC,CASSGWASGALEQYF
TRBJ2-5,TRBV7-9,-,TRBD2,TGTGCCAGCGGCGGGAGTGTCATGGAGACCCAGTACTTC,CASGGSVMETQYF
TRBJ2-1,TRBV7-9,-,-,TGTGCCAGCAGCTTAGGACAGGGAGGCTTCGAGGGGTACAATGAGCAGTTCTTC,CASSLGQGGFEGYNEQFF
TRBJ1-2,TRBV5-8,-,-,TGTGCCAGCAGCTTGGCCGGGGTATATGGCTACACCTTC,CASSLAGVYGYTF
TRBJ2-3,TRBV5-5,-,-,TGTGCCAGCAGCCCCTACACACGGGGAGATACGCAGTATTTT,CASSPYTRGDTQYF
TRBJ2-2,TRBV5-1,-,-,TGCGCCAGTTCAAGCGGAAACACCGGGGAGCTGTTTTTT,CASSSGNTGELFF
TRBJ1-5,TRBV28,-,-,TGTGCCAGCAGTCCACTTTTGAGCAATCAGCCCCAGCATTTT,CASSPLLSNQPQHF
TRBJ1-1,TRBV2,-,-,TGTGCCAGCAGGAAAGACATCACTGAAGCTTTCTTT,CASRKDITEAFF
TRBJ2-7,TRBV5-1,once,TRBD2,TGCGCCAGCAGCTTGCAGGCGGGAGTTGACGAGCAGTACTTC,CASSLQAGVDEQYF
TRBJ1-1,TRBV6-6,-,-,TGTGCCAGCACCCTAAGGAGGAACGCCGAAGCTTTCTTT,CASTLRRNAEAFF
TRBJ1-1,TRBV27,-,-,TGTGCCAGCAGTTTCTGGAGGAACACTGAAGCTTTCTTT,CASSFWRNTEAFF
TRBJ1-1,TRBV5-1,-,TRBD1,TGCGCCAGCAGCCGGCAGGGGACAGGGGGTAGTATGAACACTGAAGCTTTCTTT,CASSRQGTGGSMNTEAFF
TRBJ2-4,TRBV5-6,-,TRBD2,TGTGCCAGCAGCTTGAAACTAGCGGGTTCAGCCAAAAACATTCAGTACTTC,CASSLKLAGSAKNIQYF
TRBJ2-7,TRBV6-5,-,TRBD1,TGTGCCAGCAGTTATGAGGGACAGGGGGCGAGGGAGCAGTACTTC,CASSYEGQGAREQYF
TRBJ2-3,TRBV9,-,-,TGTGCCAGCAGCTCGCGACTGACCAGCACAGATACGCAGTATTTT,CASSSRLTSTDTQYF
TRBJ1-1,TRBV5-4,-,-,TGTGCCAGCAGCTTCGGACAGACTGAAGCTTTCTTT,CASSFGQTEAFF
TRBJ2-7,TRBV29-1,-,-,TGCAGCGGTTTCGACAGGAGCTCCTACGAGCAGTACTTC,CSGFDRSSYEQYF
TRBJ1-4,TRBV2,-,TRBD1,TGTGCCAGCAACACACAGGGGGTATGGGGTGAAAAACTGTTTTTT,CASNTQGVWGEKLFF
TRBJ1-3,TRBV6-5,-,-,TGTGCCAGCAGTCGGGACTTCCCTGGAAACACCATATATTTT,CASSRDFPGNTIYF
TRBJ1-1,TRBV2,-,-,TGTGCCAGCAGTGACCGACAGCGCCAACCGAACACTGAAGCTTTCTTT,CASSDRQRQPNTEAFF
TRBJ2-2,TRBV5-4,-,TRBD2,TGTGCCAGCAGCTTGGTTGCGGGAGGGCCCACCGGGGAGCTGTTTTTT,CASSLVAGGPTGELFF
TRBJ1-1,TRBV6-6,-,TRBD1,TGTGCCAGCAGTCGAGTAACAGGGGGCACTGAAGCTTTCTTT,CASSRVTGGTEAFF
TRBJ2-7,TRBV7-8,-,-,TGTGCCAGCAGTAAAACGGGGTACGAGCAGTACTTC,CASSKTGYEQYF
TRBJ2-7,TRBV27,-,-,TGTGCCAGCAGACAACGGGCGGGATCCTACGAGCAGTACTTC,CASRQRAGSYEQYF
TRBJ2-1,TRBV10-1,-,-,TGCGCCAGCACAAGCGGAATCGGCGAGCAGTTCTTC,CASTSGIGEQFF
TRBJ2-7,TRBV2,-,-,TGTGCCAGCAGTGCCGCGGCGGACTTCTACGAGCAGTACTTC,CASSAAADFYEQYF
TRBJ2-1,TRBV5-6,-,TRBD2,TGTGCCAGCACCACGACTAGCGGTTACAATGAGCAGTTCTTC,CASTTTSGYNEQFF
TRBJ2-2,TRBV2,-,-,TGTGCCAGCAGTGTTGGGCAGAGCTTCACCGGGGAGCTGTTTTTT,CASSVGQSFTGELFF
TRBJ2-5,TRBV5-1,-,-,TGCGCCAGCTCCGAACCAGAAGAGACCCAGTACTTC,CASSEPEETQYF
TRBJ1-1,TRBV6-1,-,-,TGTGCCAGCAGTGATACCACCGGGGAAGCTTTCTTT,CASSDTTGEAFF
TRBJ1-3,TRBV4-1,-,-,TGCGCCAGCAGCCAAGTAACAGGGAGAGGAAACACCATATATTTT,CASSQVTGRGNTIYF
TRBJ2-5,TRBV5-1,-,-,TGCGCCAGCAGCGCCCGGTACCAAGAGACCCAGTACTTC,CASSARYQETQYF
TRBJ1-1,TRBV29-1,-,-,TGCAGCGGGGCAGAAGTTGAAGCTTTCTTT,CSGAEVEAFF
TRBJ2-6,TRBV29-1,-,-,TGCAGCGTTGGGCCGACAGGTGCTGGGGCCAACGTCCTGACTTTC,CSVGPTGAGANVLTF
TRBJ2-3,TRBV27,-,-,TGTGCCAGCAGTTTAACGCCCGCGGATACGCAGTATTTT,CASSLTPADTQYF